This T cell receptor beta chain was profiled in a study of T cell responses to AZD1222 COVID-19 vaccine. Study conclusions and caveats: Receipt of two AZD1222 doses was followed by a rise in Spike-specific TCR breadth and depth.

The V segment lost 2 bases and the J segment 3 bases; nucleotides outside the gene matches: 7. Germline V gene data show CDR1 as KGHSH and CDR2 as LQKENI. The CDR3 has 15 residues. Assay: immunoSEQ multiplex PCR; the TCRdb copy retains only in-frame clones and omits some. Among some 150,000 clones, 88% were seen once, and the ten largest hold approximately 3.1%. Regarding this clone: Its target is not known.

The material was peripheral blood, obtained on day 0 of AZD1222 vaccination. The sequence was collected from an adult in good health. The chain couples TRBV18 to TRBJ2-7; 7 bases map to TRBD1. In DNA, the CDR3 is TGTGCCAGCTCACCAGATTTACAGGGGTTCTACGAGCAGTACTTC. Its protein product is CASSPDLQGFYEQYF. The variable domain in full, with the rest retrieved from reference TRBV18 and TRBJ2-7, is NAGVMQNPRHLVRRRGQEARLRCSPMKGHSHVYWYRQLPEEGLKFMVYLQKENIIDESGMPKERFSAEFPKEGPSILRIQQVVRGDSAAYFCASSPDLQGFYEQYFGPGTRLTVT.